This TCR beta chain derives from a study of blood T cell repertoires in COVID-19. How the authors handled the data: Using reference gene primer amplification, nucleated cell counts were estimated. Clones were read by immunoSEQ multiplex PCR, and TCRdb kept only the in-frame ones, dropping some. V and J calls and clone size follow that table, whereas D and trimming were derived from the DNA. The repertoire has 100,000 to 150,000 clones, roughly 84% of them found once; the top ten carry 1.4%. Germline assignment: CDR1 SGHTA and CDR2 FQGNSA. V dropped 2 bases and J dropped 1 base, with 11 bases sitting between them. The CDR3 spans 15 residues.

Sequenced sample: peripheral blood. The TCR sequence derives from a man in his sixties with acute or convalescent COVID-19. The chain has TRBV7-2 and TRBJ2-5, with D perhaps matching TRBD1 (5 bases). CDR3 region: CASSLTVTGQETQYF. The CDR3 DNA follows: TGTGCCAGCAGCTTAACGGTTACAGGCCAAGAGACCCAGTACTTC.